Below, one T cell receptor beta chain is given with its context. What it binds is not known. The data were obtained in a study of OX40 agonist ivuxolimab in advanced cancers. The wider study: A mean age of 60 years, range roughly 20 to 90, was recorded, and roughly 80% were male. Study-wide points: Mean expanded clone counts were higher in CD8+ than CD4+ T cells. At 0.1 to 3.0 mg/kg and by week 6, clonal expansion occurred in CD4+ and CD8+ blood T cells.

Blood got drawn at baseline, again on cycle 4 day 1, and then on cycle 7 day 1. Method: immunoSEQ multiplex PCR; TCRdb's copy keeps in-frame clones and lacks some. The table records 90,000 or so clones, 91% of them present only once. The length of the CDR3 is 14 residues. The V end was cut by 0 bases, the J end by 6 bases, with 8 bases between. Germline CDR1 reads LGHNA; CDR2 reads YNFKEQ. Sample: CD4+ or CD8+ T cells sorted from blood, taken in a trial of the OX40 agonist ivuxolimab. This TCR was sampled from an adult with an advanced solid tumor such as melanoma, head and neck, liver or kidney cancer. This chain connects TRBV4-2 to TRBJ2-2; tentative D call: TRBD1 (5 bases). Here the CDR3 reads CASSQEGLAGELFF. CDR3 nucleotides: TGTGCCAGCAGCCAAGAGGGGCTAGCCGGGGAGCTGTTTTTT.